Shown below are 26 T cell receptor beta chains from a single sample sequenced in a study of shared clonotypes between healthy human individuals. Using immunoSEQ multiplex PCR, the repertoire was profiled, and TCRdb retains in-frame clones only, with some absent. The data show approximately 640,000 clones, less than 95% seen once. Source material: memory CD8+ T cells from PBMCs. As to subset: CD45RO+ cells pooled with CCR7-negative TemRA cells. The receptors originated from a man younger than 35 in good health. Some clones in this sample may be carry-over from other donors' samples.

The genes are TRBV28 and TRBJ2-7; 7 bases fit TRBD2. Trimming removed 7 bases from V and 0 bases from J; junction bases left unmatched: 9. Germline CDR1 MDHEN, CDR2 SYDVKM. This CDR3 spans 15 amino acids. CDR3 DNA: TGTGCCAGCACCTTTCGGGGGGAACTCTCCTACGAGCAGTACTTC. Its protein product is CASTFRGELSYEQYF.

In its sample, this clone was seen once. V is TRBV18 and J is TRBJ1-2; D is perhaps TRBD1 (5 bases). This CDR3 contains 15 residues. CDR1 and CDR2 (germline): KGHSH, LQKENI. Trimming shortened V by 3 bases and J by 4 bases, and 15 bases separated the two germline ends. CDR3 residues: CASSPSRQFFYGYTF. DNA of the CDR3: TGTGCCAGCTCACCGTCGAGACAGTTCTTCTATGGCTACACCTTC.

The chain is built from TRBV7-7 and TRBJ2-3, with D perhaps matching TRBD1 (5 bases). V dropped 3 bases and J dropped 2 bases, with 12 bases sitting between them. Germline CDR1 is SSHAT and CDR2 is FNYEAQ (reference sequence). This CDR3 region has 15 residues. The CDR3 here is CASSFADRPTDTQYF. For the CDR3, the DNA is TGTGCCAGCAGCTTCGCCGACAGACCCACAGATACGCAGTATTTT.

The CDR3 loop reads CASISLNGGEQFF. The CDR3 DNA is TGTGCCAGTATCTCCCTTAACGGGGGTGAGCAGTTCTTC. The chain links TRBV6-6 to TRBJ2-1, with D maybe TRBD2 (6 bases). The germline V and J ends were trimmed by 9 bases and 9 bases, with 18 bases remaining between them. Germline V lookup: CDR1 MNHNY, CDR2 SVGAGI (reference sequence). CDR3 length: 13 amino acids.

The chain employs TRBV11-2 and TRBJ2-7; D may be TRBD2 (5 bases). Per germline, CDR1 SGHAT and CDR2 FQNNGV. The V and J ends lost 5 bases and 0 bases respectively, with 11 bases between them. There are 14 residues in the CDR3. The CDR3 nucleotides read TGTGCCAGCAGCCCCTCGGGAAACTCCTACGAGCAGTACTTC. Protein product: CASSPSGNSYEQYF.

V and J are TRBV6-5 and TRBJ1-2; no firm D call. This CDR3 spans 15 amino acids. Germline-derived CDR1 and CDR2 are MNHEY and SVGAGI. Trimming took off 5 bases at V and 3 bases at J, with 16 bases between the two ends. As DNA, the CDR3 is TGTGCCAGCAGTCCCACTCCAAGATCCCACTATGGCTACACCTTC. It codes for CASSPTPRSHYGYTF.

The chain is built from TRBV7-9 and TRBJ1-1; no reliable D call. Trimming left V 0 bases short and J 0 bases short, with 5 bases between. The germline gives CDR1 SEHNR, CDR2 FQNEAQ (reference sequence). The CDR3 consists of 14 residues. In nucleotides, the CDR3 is TGTGCCAGCAGCTTAGCGGCGGTGAACACTGAAGCTTTCTTT. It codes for CASSLAAVNTEAFF.

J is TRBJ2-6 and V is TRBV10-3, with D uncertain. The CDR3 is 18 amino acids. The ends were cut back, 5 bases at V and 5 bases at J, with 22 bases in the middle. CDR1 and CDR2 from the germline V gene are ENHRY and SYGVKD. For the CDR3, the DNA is TGTGCCATCAGTCTGAGCCCTGTGATACAAAGTCGGGCCAACGTCCTGACTTTC. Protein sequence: CAISLSPVIQSRANVLTF.

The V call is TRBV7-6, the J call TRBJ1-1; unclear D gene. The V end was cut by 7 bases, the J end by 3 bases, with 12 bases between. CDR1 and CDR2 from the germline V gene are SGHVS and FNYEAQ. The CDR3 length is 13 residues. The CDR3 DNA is TGTGCCAGCACCCCCGATGTCGACACTGAAGCTTTCTTT. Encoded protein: CASTPDVDTEAFF.

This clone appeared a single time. CDR3 region: CASSQRGGRGQETQYF. The CDR3 DNA reads as TGTGCCAGCAGCCAAAGGGGTGGTCGGGGGCAAGAGACCCAGTACTTC. The chain joins TRBV13 to TRBJ2-5; weak D call: TRBD2 (6 bases). V dropped 5 bases and J dropped 2 bases, with 18 bases sitting between them. The germline gives CDR1 PRHDT, CDR2 FYEKMQ (reference sequence). The CDR3 has 16 amino acids.

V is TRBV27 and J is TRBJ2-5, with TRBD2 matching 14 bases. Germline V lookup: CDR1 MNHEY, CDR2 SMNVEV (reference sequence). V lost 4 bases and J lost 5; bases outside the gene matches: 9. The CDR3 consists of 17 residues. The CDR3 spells CASSSRLAGGPTETQYF. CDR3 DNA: TGTGCCAGCAGTTCCCGACTAGCGGGAGGGCCCACGGAGACCCAGTACTTC.

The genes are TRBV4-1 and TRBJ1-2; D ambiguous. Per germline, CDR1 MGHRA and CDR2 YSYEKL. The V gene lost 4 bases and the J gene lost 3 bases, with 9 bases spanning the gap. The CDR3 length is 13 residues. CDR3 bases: TGCGCCAGCAGCCCGGACTCCTACTATGGCTACACCTTC. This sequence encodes CASSPDSYYGYTF.

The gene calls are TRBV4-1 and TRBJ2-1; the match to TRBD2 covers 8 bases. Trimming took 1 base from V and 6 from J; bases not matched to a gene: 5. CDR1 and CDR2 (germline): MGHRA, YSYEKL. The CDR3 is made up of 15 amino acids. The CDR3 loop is CASSQGSGSPNEQFF. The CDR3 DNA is TGCGCCAGCAGCCAAGGGAGCGGGAGCCCCAATGAGCAGTTCTTC.

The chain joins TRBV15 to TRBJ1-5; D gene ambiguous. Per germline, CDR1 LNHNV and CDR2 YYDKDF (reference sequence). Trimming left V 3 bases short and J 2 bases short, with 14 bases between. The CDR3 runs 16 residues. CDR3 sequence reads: CATSRRSTFGNQPQHF. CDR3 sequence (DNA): TGTGCCACCAGCAGGCGCAGCACCTTTGGCAATCAGCCCCAGCATTTT.

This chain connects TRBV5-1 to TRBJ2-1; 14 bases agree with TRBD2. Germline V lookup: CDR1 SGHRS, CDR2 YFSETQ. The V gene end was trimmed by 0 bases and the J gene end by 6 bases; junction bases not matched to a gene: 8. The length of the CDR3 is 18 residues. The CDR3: CASSLEGRTSGRLNEQFF. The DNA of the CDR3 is TGCGCCAGCAGCTTGGAGGGTAGGACTAGCGGGAGGCTCAATGAGCAGTTCTTC.

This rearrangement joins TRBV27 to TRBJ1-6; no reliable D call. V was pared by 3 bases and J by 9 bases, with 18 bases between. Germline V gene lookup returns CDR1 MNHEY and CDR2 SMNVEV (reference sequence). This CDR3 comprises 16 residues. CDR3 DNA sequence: TGTGCCAGCAGTTTGGGTTTTTGGACGAGGGCTTCACCCCTCCACTTT. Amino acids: CASSLGFWTRASPLHF.

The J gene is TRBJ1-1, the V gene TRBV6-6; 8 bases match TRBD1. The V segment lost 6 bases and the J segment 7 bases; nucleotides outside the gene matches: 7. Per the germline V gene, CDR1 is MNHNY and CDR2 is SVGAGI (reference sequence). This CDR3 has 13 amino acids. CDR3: CASRGGTGGEAFF. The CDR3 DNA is TGTGCCAGCAGAGGAGGGACAGGCGGTGAAGCTTTCTTT.

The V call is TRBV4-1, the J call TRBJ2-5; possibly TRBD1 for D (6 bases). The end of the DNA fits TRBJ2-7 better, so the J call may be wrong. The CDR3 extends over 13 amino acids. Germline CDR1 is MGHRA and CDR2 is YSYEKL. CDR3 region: CASNTGLGYEQYF. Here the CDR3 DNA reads TGCGCCAGCAACACAGGGCTAGGGTACGAGCAGTACTTC.

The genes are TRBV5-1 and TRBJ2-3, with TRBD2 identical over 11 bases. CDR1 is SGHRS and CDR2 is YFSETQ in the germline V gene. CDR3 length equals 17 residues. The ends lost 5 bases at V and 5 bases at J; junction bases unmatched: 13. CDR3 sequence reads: CASRLTSGIRLGDTQYF. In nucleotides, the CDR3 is TGCGCCAGCAGATTGACTAGCGGGATTAGATTGGGAGATACGCAGTATTTT.

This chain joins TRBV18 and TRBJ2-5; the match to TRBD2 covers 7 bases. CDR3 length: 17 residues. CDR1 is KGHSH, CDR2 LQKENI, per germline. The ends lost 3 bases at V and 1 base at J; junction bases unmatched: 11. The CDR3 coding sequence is TGTGCCAGCTCACCCGAGGGTCGGGCTAGCGGCCAAGAGACCCAGTACTTC. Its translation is CASSPEGRASGQETQYF.

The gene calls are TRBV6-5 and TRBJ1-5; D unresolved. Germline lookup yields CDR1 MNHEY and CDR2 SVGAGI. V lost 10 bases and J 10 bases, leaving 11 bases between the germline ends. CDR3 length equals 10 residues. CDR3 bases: TGTGCCACTCTCCTCCCCCCCCAGCATTTT. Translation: CATLLPPQHF.

CDR3 nucleotides: TGTGCCAGCAGCCCTAGGGGGGGCCTTCCCACAGATACGCAGTATTTT. It translates to CASSPRGGLPTDTQYF. The chain is built from TRBV7-3 and TRBJ2-3, with D maybe TRBD2 (7 bases). Germline V gives CDR1 SGHTA, CDR2 FQGTGA. Trimming took 5 bases from V and 2 from J, leaving 17 bases between them. The CDR3 spans 16 residues. The full variable domain, in which reference TRBV7-3 and TRBJ2-3 provide the parts outside the CDR3, is GAGVSQTPSNKVTEKGKYVELRCDPISGHTALYWYRQSLGQGPEFLIYFQGTGAADDSGLPNDRFFAVRPEGSVSTLKIQRTERGDSAVYLCASSPRGGLPTDTQYFGPGTRLTVL.

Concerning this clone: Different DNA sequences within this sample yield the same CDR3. As DNA, the CDR3 is TGTGCCAGCAGCGTAGTGGCTAGCGGGAGCACAGATACGCAGTATTTT. This codes for CASSVVASGSTDTQYF. The gene calls are TRBV9 and TRBJ2-3; 8 nucleotides align to TRBD2. The V and J ends lost 0 bases and 0 bases, in that order; junction bases with no gene match: 3. CDR1 is SGDLS, CDR2 YYNGEE, per germline. The CDR3 consists of 16 residues.

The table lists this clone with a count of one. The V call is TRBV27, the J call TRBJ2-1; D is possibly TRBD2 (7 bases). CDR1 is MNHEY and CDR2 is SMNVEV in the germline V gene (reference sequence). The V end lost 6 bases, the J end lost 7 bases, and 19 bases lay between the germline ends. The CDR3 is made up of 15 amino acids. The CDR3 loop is CASSLTGGATNEQFF. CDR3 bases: TGTGCCAGCAGCCTGACTGGGGGGGCTACGAATGAGCAGTTCTTC.

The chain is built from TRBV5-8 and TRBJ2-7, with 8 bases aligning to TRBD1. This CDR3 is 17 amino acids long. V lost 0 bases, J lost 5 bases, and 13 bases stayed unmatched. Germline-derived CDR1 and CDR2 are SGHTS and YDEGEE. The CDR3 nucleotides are TGTGCCAGCAGCTTGGAGGCCCCAGGGGGCCGTGTCGACGAGCAGTACTTC. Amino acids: CASSLEAPGGRVDEQYF.

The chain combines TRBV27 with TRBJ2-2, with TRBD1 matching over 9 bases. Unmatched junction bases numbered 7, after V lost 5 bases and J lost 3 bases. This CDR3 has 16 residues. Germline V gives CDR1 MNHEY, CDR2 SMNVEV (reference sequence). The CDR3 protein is CASSLWTGDYTGELFF. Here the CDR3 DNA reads TGTGCCAGCAGTCTGTGGACAGGGGACTACACCGGGGAGCTGTTTTTT.